What follows is one T cell receptor (beta chain) and its context. This entry is derived from a study of blood T cell repertoires in COVID-19. Study information: Some COVID-19 samples were acute and others convalescent; all came from the United States, Italy and Spain. Sources were T cells, B-cell-depleted T cells, or PBMCs; the material itself was cDNA or gDNA.

Per the original data handling: How many nucleated cells were present was estimated from reference gene primer amplification. The method was immunoSEQ multiplex PCR; TCRdb's version includes in-frame clones alone and lacks a portion of them. From that table come the V and J calls and clone size; the DNA was used to work out D and trimming. Among about 77,000 clones listed, about nine tenths were seen once. The CDR3 covers 14 residues. The V gene's germline CDR1 is MNHEY and CDR2 SMNVEV (reference sequence). V was trimmed by 5 bases and J by 5 bases, leaving 16 bases between them. The source is a woman of 80 years or more with active or convalescent COVID-19. The rearrangement links TRBV27 to TRBJ2-7, with D unresolved. The specimen sequenced was peripheral blood. The CDR3 protein is CASSPISPRHEQYF. CDR3 sequence (DNA): TGTGCCAGCAGTCCTATTTCCCCCCGCCACGAGCAGTACTTC.